This is a list of T cell receptor beta chains from one sample in a study of blood T cell repertoires in COVID-19. The table came from immunoSEQ multiplex PCR; TCRdb's copy has only in-frame clones and leaves some out. The sample lists fewer than 300,000 clones; approximately 81% were seen once. The specimen was PBMCs or T cells enriched from blood (not recorded which). Receptors originate from a woman between 50 and 59 years old who had recovered from COVID-19. Each CDR3 is given with its conserved first and last residue. Fields, in order: V gene, J gene, clone size, D gene, CDR3 protein, CDR3 DNA. A D gene is named only where the DNA matches it firmly. Size values are once, few and many counts, or a class for expanded clones, and some rows have none.

V gene: TRBV7-9
J gene: TRBJ2-1
clone size: NA
D gene: TRBD2
CDR3 protein: CASSLGTPGLAGYNEQFF
CDR3 DNA: TGTGCCAGCAGCTTAGGGACTCCGGGACTAGCGGGGTACAATGAGCAGTTCTTC

V gene: TRBV4-1
J gene: TRBJ2-7
clone size: NA
D gene: TRBD2
CDR3 protein: CASSQVGTSGYEQYF
CDR3 DNA: TGCGCCAGCAGCCAAGTCGGGACTAGCGGGTACGAGCAGTACTTC

V gene: TRBV9
J gene: TRBJ1-6
clone size: few
D gene: NA
CDR3 protein: CASSAREWGNNSPLHF
CDR3 DNA: TGTGCCAGCAGCGCGAGGGAGTGGGGTAATAATTCACCCCTCCACTTT

V gene: TRBV7-6
J gene: TRBJ2-3
clone size: NA
D gene: TRBD1
CDR3 protein: CASSPDAGQGYTDTQYF
CDR3 DNA: TGTGCCAGCAGCCCCGACGCCGGACAGGGGTACACAGATACGCAGTATTTT

V gene: TRBV5-1
J gene: TRBJ2-1
clone size: once
D gene: NA
CDR3 protein: CASSITRVNEQFF
CDR3 DNA: TGCGCCAGCAGCATTACCAGGGTGAATGAGCAGTTCTTC

V gene: TRBV7-3
J gene: TRBJ1-6
clone size: NA
D gene: NA
CDR3 protein: CASSLTSGGLSPLHF
CDR3 DNA: TGTGCCAGCAGCTTAACGTCGGGAGGGCTTTCACCCCTCCACTTT

V gene: TRBV6-5
J gene: TRBJ2-2
clone size: NA
D gene: NA
CDR3 protein: CASSYFAGTTGELFF
CDR3 DNA: TGTGCCAGCAGTTACTTTGCGGGAACCACCGGGGAGCTGTTTTTT

V gene: TRBV2
J gene: TRBJ1-2
clone size: NA
D gene: TRBD1
CDR3 protein: CAISEGTGDIYGYTF
CDR3 DNA: TGTGCCATATCGGAAGGGACAGGAGATATCTATGGCTACACCTTC

V gene: TRBV18
J gene: TRBJ1-6
clone size: NA
D gene: TRBD1
CDR3 protein: CASSPRGPGQGSSPLHF
CDR3 DNA: TGTGCCAGCTCACCAAGAGGGCCGGGACAGGGGTCTTCACCCCTCCACTTT

V gene: TRBV3-1/TRBV3-2
J gene: TRBJ1-2
clone size: NA
D gene: NA
CDR3 protein: CASSQRQIVSYGYTF
CDR3 DNA: TGTGCCAGCAGCCAACGTCAGATTGTTTCTTATGGCTACACCTTC